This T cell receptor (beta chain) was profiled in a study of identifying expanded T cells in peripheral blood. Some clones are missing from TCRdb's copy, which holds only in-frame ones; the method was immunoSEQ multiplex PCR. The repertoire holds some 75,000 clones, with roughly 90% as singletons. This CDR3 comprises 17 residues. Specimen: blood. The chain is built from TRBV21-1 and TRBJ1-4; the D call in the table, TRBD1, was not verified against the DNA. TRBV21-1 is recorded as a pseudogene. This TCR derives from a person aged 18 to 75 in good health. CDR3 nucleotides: TGTGCCAGCAGCAAATTCGGACAATGGACAACTAATGAAAAACTGTTTTTT. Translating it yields CASSKFGQWTTNEKLFF.